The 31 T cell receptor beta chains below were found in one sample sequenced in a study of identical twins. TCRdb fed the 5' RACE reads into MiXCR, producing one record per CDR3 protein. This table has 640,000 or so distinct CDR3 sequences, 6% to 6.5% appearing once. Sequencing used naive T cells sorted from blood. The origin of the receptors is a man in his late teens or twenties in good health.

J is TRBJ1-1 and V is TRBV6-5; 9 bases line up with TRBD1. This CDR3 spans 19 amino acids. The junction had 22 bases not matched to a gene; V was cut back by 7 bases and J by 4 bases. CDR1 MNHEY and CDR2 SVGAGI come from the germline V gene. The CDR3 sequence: CASIKKGGQGGRGSTEAFF. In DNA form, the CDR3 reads TGTGCCAGCATTAAAAAGGGGGGACAGGGTGGTCGGGGAAGCACTGAAGCTTTCTTT.

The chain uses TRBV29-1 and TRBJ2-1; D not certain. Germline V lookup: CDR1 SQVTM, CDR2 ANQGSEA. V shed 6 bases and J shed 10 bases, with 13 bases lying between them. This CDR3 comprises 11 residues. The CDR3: CSVSWVGEQFF. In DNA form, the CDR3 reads TGCAGCGTCAGTTGGGTGGGGGAGCAGTTCTTC.

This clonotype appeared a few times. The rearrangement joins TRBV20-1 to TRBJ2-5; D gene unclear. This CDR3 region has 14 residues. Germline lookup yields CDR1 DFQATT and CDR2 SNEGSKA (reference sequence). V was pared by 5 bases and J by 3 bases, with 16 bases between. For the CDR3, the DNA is TGCAGTGCTCAGATGCCCGACCCGGAAGAGACCCAGTACTTC. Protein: CSAQMPDPEETQYF.

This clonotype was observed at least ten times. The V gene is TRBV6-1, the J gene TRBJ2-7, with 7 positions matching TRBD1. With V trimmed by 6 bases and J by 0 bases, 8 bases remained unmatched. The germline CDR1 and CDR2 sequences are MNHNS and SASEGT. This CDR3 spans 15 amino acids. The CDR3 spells CASRDRQGSSYEQYF. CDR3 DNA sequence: TGTGCCAGCAGAGACCGACAGGGTAGCTCCTACGAGCAGTACTTC.

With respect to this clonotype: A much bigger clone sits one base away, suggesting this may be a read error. The CDR3 bases are TGTGCCAGCAGTGCCCGGGACACCCTCTACAATGAGCAGTACTTC. This encodes CASSARDTLYNEQYF. V and J are TRBV6-1 and TRBJ2-1, with a possible D match to TRBD1 (6 bases). Judging by the DNA end, TRBJ2-7 fits better; the J call may be wrong. The CDR3 has 15 residues. The germline gives CDR1 MNHNS, CDR2 SASEGT.

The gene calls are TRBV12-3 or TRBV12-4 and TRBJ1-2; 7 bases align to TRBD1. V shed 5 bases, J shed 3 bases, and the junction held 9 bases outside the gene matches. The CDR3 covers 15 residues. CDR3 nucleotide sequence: TGTGCCAGCAGTAAAAGACTCAGGGGGGACTATGGCTACACCTTC. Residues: CASSKRLRGDYGYTF.

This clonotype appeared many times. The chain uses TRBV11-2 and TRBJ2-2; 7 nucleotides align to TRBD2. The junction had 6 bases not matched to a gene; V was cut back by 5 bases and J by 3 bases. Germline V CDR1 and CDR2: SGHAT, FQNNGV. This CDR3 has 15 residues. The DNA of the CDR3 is TGTGCCAGCAGCGGCCGGGACTACTACACCGGGGAGCTGTTTTTT. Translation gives CASSGRDYYTGELFF.

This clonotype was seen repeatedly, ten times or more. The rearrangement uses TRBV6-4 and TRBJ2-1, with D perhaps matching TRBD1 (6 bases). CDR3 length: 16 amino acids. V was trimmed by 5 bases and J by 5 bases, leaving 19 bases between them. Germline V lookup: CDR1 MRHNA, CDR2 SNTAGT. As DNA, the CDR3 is TGTGCCAGCAGTCCCAAGGGGGAACGGATTGACAATGAGCAGTTCTTC. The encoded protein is CASSPKGERIDNEQFF.

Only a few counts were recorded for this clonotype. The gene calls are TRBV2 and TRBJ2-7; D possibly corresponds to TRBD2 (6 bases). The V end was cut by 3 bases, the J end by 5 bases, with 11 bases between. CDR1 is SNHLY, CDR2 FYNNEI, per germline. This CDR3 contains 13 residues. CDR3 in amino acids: CASSDGSNNEQYV. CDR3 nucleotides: TGTGCCAGCAGTGACGGGAGCAATAACGAGCAGTACGTC.

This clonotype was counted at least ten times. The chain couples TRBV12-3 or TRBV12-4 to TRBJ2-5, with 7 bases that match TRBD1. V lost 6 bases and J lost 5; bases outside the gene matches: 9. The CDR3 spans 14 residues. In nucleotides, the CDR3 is TGTGCCAGCAGCCGGACAGGACCGGGGGAGACCCAGTACTTC. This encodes CASSRTGPGETQYF.

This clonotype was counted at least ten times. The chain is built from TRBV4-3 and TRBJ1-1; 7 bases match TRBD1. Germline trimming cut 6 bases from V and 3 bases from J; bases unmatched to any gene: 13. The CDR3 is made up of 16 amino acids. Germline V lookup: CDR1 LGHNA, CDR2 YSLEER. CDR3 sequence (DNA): TGCGCCAGCAGTCCAACCACAGGGGCCAGGGACACTGAAGCTTTCTTT. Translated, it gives CASSPTTGARDTEAFF.

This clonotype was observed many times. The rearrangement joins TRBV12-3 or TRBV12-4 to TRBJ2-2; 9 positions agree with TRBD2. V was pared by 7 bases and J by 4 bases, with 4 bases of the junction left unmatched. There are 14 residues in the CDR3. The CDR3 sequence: CASTLAGPTGELFF. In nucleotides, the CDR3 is TGTGCCAGCACCCTAGCGGGACCCACCGGGGAGCTGTTTTTT.

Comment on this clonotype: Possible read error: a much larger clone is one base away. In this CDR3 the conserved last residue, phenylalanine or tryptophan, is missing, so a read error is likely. The CDR3 loop reads CASRKGNQPQHI. The CDR3 DNA is TGTGCCAGCAGAAAGGGCAATCAGCCCCAGCATATT. The chain combines TRBV12-3 or TRBV12-4 with TRBJ1-5; D unresolved. Trimming removed 6 bases at V and 2 bases at J, with 5 bases between. This CDR3 contains 12 residues.

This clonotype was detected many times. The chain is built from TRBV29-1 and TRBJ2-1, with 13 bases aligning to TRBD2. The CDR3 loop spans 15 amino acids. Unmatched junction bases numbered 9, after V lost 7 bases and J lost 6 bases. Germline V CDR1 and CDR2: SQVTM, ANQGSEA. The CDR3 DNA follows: TGCAGCGCAATGCCCGGGACTAGCGGGATCAATGAGCAGTTCTTC. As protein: CSAMPGTSGINEQFF.

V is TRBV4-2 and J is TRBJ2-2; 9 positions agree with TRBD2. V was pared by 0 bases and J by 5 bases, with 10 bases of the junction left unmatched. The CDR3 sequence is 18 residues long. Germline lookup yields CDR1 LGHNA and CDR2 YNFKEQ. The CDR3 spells CASSQDPLSGRWTGELFF. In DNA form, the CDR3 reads TGTGCCAGCAGCCAAGATCCTCTAAGCGGGAGGTGGACCGGGGAGCTGTTTTTT.

Here the CDR3 DNA reads TGTGCCACCAGCAGAGATCGTTGGGCTAGCGGGGTTGGCGAGCAGTACTTC. This sequence encodes CATSRDRWASGVGEQYF. The gene calls are TRBV15 and TRBJ2-7, with 9 bases that match TRBD2. The ends lost 0 bases at V and 6 bases at J; junction bases unmatched: 12. The germline V gene has CDR1 LNHNV and CDR2 YYDKDF (reference sequence). This CDR3 is 17 amino acids long. Full variable domain (rest looked up from reference TRBV15 and TRBJ2-7): DAMVIQNPRYQVTQFGKPVTLSCSQTLNHNVMYWYQQKSSQAPKLLFHYYDKDFNNEADTPDNFQSRRPNTSFCFLDIRSPGLGDTAMYLCATSRDRWASGVGEQYFGPGTRLTVT.

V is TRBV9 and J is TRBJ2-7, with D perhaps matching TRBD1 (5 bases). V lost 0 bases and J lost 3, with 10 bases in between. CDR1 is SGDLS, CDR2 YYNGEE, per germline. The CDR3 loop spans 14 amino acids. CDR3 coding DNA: TGTGCCAGCAGCGTAGAGGGGTCGGGCTACGAGCAGTACTTC. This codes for CASSVEGSGYEQYF. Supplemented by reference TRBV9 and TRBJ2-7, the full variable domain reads DSGVTQTPKHLITATGQRVTLRCSPRSGDLSVYWYQQSLDQGLQFLIQYYNGEERAKGNILERFSAQQFPDLHSELNLSSLELGDSALYFCASSVEGSGYEQYFGPGTRLTVT.

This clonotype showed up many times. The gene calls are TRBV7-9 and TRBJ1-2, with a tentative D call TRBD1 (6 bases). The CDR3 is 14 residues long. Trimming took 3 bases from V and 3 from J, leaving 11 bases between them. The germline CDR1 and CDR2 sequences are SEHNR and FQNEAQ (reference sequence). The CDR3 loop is CASSFVGGDYGYTF. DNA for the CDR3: TGTGCCAGCAGCTTCGTCGGGGGCGACTATGGCTACACCTTC.

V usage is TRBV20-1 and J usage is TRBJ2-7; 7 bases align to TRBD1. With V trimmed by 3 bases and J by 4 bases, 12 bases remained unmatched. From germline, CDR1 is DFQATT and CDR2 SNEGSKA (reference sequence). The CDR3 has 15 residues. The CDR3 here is CSASKLEGGLYEQYF. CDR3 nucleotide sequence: TGCAGTGCTAGCAAACTCGAAGGGGGCTTATACGAGCAGTACTTC.

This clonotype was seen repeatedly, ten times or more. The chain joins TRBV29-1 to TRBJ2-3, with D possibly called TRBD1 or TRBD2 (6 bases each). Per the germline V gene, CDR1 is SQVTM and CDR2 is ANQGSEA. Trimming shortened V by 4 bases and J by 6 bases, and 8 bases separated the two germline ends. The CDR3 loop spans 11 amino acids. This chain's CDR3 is CSVGRGDTQYF. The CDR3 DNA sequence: TGCAGCGTTGGGAGGGGGGATACGCAGTATTTT.

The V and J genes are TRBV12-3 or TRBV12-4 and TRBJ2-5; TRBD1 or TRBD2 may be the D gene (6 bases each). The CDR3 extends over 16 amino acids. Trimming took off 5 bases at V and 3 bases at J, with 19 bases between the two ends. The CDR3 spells CASSTPLGGSEETQYF. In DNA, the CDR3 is TGTGCCAGCAGTACACCTCTAGGGGGGTCGGAAGAGACCCAGTACTTC.

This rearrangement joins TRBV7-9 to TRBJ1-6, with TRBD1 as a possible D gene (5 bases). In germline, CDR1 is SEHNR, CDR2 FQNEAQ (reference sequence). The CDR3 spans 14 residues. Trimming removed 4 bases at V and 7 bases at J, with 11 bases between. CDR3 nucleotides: TGTGCCAGCAGCTCAACCCCAGGGAATTCACCCCTCCACTTT. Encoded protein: CASSSTPGNSPLHF.

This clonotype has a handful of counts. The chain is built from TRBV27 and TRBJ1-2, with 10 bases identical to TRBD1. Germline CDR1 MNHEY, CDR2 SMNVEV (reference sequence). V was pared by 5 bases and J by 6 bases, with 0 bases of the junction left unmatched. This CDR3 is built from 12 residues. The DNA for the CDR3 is TGTGCCAGCAGTGGGACAGGGGATGGCTACACCTTC. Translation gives CASSGTGDGYTF.

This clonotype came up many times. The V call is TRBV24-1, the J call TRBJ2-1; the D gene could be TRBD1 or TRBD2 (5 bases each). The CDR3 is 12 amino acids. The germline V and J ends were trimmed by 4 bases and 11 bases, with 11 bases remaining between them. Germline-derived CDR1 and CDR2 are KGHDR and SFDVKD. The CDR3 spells CATSEAGTKQFF. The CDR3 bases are TGTGCCACCAGTGAGGCCGGGACGAAGCAGTTCTTC.

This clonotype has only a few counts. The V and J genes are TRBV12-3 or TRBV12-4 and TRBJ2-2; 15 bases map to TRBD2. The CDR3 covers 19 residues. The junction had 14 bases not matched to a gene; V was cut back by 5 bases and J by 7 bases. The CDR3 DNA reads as TGTGCCAGCAGTACCCGGACTAGCGGGAGGGCCAACTTCGGCGGGGAGCTGTTTTTT. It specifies CASSTRTSGRANFGGELFF.

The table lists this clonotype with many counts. The CDR3 protein is CASSLGGSPNEQFF. The CDR3 bases are TGTGCCAGCAGTTTGGGCGGGAGCCCCAATGAGCAGTTCTTC. This rearrangement joins TRBV12-3 or TRBV12-4 to TRBJ2-1; 7 bases fit TRBD2. Losses at the gene ends were 3 bases for V and 6 bases for J; bases not matched to a gene: 5. The length of the CDR3 is 14 residues.

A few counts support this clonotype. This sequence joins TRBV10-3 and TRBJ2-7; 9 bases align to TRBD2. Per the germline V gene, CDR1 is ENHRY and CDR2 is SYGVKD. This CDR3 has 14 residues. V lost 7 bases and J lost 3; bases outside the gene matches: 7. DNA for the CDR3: TGTGCCATCATATTAGCGGGAGAAAGCTACGAGCAGTACTTC. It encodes CAIILAGESYEQYF.

The CDR3 here is CSAKTGEANRYNEQFF. CDR3 DNA sequence: TGCAGTGCGAAAACCGGGGAGGCTAACAGATACAATGAGCAGTTCTTC. V is TRBV20-1 and J is TRBJ2-1; TRBD2 might be the D (6 bases). Trimming cost V 6 bases and J 4 bases, with 22 bases left between them. Per germline, CDR1 DFQATT and CDR2 SNEGSKA (reference sequence). CDR3 length: 16 amino acids.

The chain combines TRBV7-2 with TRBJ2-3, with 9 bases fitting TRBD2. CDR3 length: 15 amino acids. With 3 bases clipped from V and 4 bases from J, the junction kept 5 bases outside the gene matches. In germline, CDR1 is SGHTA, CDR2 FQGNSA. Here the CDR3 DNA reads TGTGCCAGCAGCTTTTATAGCGGGAGTGCAGATACGCAGTATTTT. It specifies CASSFYSGSADTQYF.

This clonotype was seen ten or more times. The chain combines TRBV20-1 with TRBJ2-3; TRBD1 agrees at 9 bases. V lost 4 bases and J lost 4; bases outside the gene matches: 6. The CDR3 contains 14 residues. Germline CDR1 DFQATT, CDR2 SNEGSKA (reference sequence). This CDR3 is CSATGTGYPDTQYF. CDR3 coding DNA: TGCAGTGCTACCGGGACAGGGTACCCAGATACGCAGTATTTT.

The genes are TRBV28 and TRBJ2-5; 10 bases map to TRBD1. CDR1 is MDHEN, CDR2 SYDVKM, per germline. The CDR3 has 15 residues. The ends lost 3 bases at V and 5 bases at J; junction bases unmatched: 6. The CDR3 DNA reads TGTGCCAGCAGTTTGGGACAGGGGTACGGGGAGACCCAGTACTTC. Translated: CASSLGQGYGETQYF.